This is a list of T cell receptor beta chains from one sample in a study of blood T cell repertoires in COVID-19. TCRdb keeps only in-frame clones here, not all; method: immunoSEQ multiplex PCR. This table holds about 290,000 clones, 85% to 90% found once. The specimen was peripheral blood. These receptors came from a woman in her twenties or thirties with COVID-19, enrolled during active disease. CDR3s leave out the opening cysteine and the closing phenylalanine or tryptophan. The size of a clone is reported for some rows only, either as once, few or many, or as a class for expanded clones.

>.|TRBV6-5
ASSYTGQGFEQY
>.|TRBV9
AKRGGLSPRYTGELF
>.|TRBV18
ASSPLGRGNTEAF
>.|TRBV23-1
ASTPGNEQF
>.|TRBV6-5
ASSYDRLTYGYT
>.|TRBV18
ASSFVAGEYNEQF
>few|TRBV2
ASSVRTGDDEQY
>.|TRBV19
ASSVRGSGGNTDTQY
>.|TRBV7-9
ASSLNKHGTGNTEAF
>once|TRBV27
ASSLRPGSRTDTQY
>.|TRBV2
ASRTGGGNTEAF
>.|TRBV29-1
SVAGTSGNTIY
>.|TRBV3-1/TRBV3-2
ASSQDPGRETYEQY
>once|TRBV3-1/TRBV3-2
ASSQGGGNTIY
>.|TRBV11-3
ASSFPGDTQY
>.|TRBV6-2/TRBV6-3
ASSSPSGGAEKNIQY
>.|TRBV18
ASSPTQTSGGLNEQF
>.|TRBV11-2
ASSLETDGGQY
>.|TRBV19
ASSAAGGRGPGNTIY
>.|TRBV28
ASSLPGTEAF
>.|TRBV5-6
ASSSTYYMARESTDTQY
>.|TRBV18
ASSPQGSNQPQH
>once|TRBV5-6
ASSFMNEQF
>.|TRBV3-1/TRBV3-2
ASRGTGRVSPLH
>.|TRBV7-9
ASMQGARGYT
>.|TRBV12-3/TRBV12-4
ASSVGQSYT
>.|TRBV5-1
ASFNAGINYEQY
>.|TRBV6-2/TRBV6-3
ASSYTIQGIGY
>.|TRBV2
ASSGRGLATDTQY
>few|TRBV6-1
ASSEDFGATEAF
>once|TRBV7-9
ASSLGYGHVGNTIY
>.|TRBV29-1
SVPGGAQY
>.|TRBV6-6
ASSSADGYT
>.|TRBV11-2
ASSHSGGWADTQY
>few|TRBV3-1/TRBV3-2
ASSPGGAGRYEQY
>once|TRBV19
ASTRTSGGPGEQY
>.|TRBV7-8
ASSFTGGGELF
>.|TRBV20-1
SASWAFASYEQY
>once|TRBV7-2
ASSLAESYEQY
>.|TRBV9
ASSSPRGNNSPLH
>.|TRBV3-1/TRBV3-2
ASSQGRSADTQY
>.|TRBV6-5
ASSYGTSGDDTQY
>.|TRBV7-2
ASSLTGRSSPLH
>.|TRBV19
ASSIDLRLGTNTTEAF
>.|TRBV11-2
ASSSLRGDYEQY